This T cell receptor beta chain emerged from a study of response to subunit inactivated influenza vaccine. Study findings and constraints: Every seasonal influenza vaccination brings in few new T cells, the authors suggested.

Looked up from germline, CDR1 is SGHRS and CDR2 is YFSETQ. This CDR3 has 16 amino acids. The V end was cut by 4 bases, the J end by 3 bases, with 16 bases between. TCRdb used MiXCR to reprocess the RT-PCR reads, holding one entry per CDR3 protein. The sample comprises approximately 160,000 distinct CDR3 sequences, about 10% of which are singletons, and around 40% rests with the top ten. This clonotype appeared many times. Its cognate antigen is unknown. J is TRBJ1-4 and V is TRBV5-1; D is unclear. Sequences were derived from CD8+ T cells sorted from PBMCs, sampled about 24 months after vaccination. This clonotype was obtained from a man between 50 and 75 years old who received an inactivated influenza vaccine. This CDR3 is CASSHDAWASNEKLFF. The CDR3 DNA is TGCGCCAGCAGCCACGACGCGTGGGCATCTAATGAAAAACTGTTTTTT.